Following are 2 T cell receptor beta chains from one sample sequenced in a study of T-cell reconstitution after alpha-beta-depleted transplantation in children (dated by TCRdb to about 2016). Library method: PCR. TCRdb names Illumina HiSeq 2500 as the instrument used. Molecular barcoding was employed in the preparation of TCR libraries, with unique molecular identifiers being used to normalize TCRbeta repertoire quantification. TCRdb cleaned the public reads at Q25 with fastp, built clones with MiXCR and kept in-frame beta chains. Rows with a matching CDR3 protein are joined into one entry that keeps the most common DNA and genes. The sample table contains fewer than 700,000 distinct CDR3 sequences; only one count was recorded for roughly 13% of them. Of the sample, about 2.2% is held by the ten largest clones. In light of the paper, this sample's treatment or condition label describes: allogeneic hematopoietic cell transplantation with graft depleted of TCRalphabeta T cells and CD19 B cells.

The sample was PBMCs, mostly from graft donor cells, taken 360 days after TCRalphabeta/CD19-depleted stem cell transplant. Every receptor here comes from a male patient younger than 18 who had a stem cell transplant for acute myeloid leukemia, so the T cells may come from the graft donor.

The chain employs TRBV28 and TRBJ2-7; TRBD2 agrees at 8 bases. The germline gives CDR1 MDHEN, CDR2 SYDVKM. V gave up 8 bases and J gave up 1 base; unmatched junction bases: 7. The length of the CDR3 is 14 residues. The CDR3 protein is CASGGLANSYEQYF. In nucleotides, the CDR3 is TGTGCCAGCGGAGGACTAGCCAATTCCTACGAGCAGTACTTC.

This clonotype was seen a handful of times. This rearrangement joins TRBV29-1 to TRBJ2-2, with 11 bases identical to TRBD2. The CDR3 contains 17 residues. The V and J ends lost 4 bases and 0 bases, in that order; junction bases with no gene match: 7. Germline assignment: CDR1 SQVTM and CDR2 ANQGSEA. For the CDR3, the DNA is TGCAGCGTTGGGGATAGCGGGAGGGCCGCGAACACCGGGGAGCTGTTTTTT. It encodes CSVGDSGRAANTGELFF.